Described below is a single T cell receptor beta chain sequence and its context. Its matching antigen is unknown. Using a J-beta primer mix together with a sample-barcoded 5' primer, a second PCR was run for about 6 to 12 cycles. TCRdb independently ran MiXCR on the 5' RACE reads; one entry per CDR3 protein. In the table there are approximately 1.5 million distinct CDR3 sequences, approximately 32% of which are singletons. Every sample yielded at least 6.5 million isolated PBMCs. The entry originates in a study of blood T cells in healthy people across ages. Study-wide results and caveats: PBMCs went unsorted, and a conclusive naive versus antigen-experienced comparison was therefore prevented. When set beside aged donors, long-lived donors presented more naive CD4+ cells and higher diversity. The study lacked donor CMV status, which possibly confounded expanded clonotype changes.

The CDR3 has 12 residues. In germline, CDR1 is MNHEY, CDR2 SVGAGI. Trimming shortened V by 5 bases and J by 9 bases, and 14 bases separated the two germline ends. The sequence was collected from a woman between 25 and 40 years old in good health. The gene calls are TRBV6-5 and TRBJ2-7; D ambiguous. Specimen: blood. CDR3 sequence: CASSPIREAQYF. CDR3 DNA: TGTGCCAGCAGTCCCATTCGAGAAGCGCAGTACTTC.